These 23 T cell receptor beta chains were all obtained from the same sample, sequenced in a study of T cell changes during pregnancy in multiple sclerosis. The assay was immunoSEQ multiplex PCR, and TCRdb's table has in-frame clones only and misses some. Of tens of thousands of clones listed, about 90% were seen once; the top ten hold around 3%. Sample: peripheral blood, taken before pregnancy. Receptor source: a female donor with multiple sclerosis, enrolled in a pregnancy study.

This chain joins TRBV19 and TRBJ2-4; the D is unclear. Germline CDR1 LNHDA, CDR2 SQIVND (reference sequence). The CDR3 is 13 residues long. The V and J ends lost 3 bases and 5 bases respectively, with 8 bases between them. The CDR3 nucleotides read TGTGCCAGTAGTATCGACATCCAAAACATTCAGTACTTC. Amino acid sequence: CASSIDIQNIQYF.

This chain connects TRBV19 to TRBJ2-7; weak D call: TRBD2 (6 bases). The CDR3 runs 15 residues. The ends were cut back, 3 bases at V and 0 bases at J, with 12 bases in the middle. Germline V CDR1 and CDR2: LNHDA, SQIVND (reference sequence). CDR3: CASSIRAGISYEQYF. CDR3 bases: TGTGCCAGTAGTATCCGGGCGGGGATCTCCTACGAGCAGTACTTC.

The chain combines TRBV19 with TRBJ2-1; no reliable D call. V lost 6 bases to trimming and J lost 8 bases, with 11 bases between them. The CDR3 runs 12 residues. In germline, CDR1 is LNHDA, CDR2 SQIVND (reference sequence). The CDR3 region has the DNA TGTGCCAGTAGGACTCGCTGGGATGAGCAGTTCTTC. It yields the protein CASRTRWDEQFF.

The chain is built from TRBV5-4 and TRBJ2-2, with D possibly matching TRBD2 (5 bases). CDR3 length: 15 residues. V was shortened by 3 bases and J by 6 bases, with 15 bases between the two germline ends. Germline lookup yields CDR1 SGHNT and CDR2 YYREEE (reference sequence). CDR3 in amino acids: CASSSRGIVSGELFF. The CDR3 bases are TGTGCCAGCAGCTCCCGGGGAATTGTGTCCGGGGAGCTGTTTTTT.

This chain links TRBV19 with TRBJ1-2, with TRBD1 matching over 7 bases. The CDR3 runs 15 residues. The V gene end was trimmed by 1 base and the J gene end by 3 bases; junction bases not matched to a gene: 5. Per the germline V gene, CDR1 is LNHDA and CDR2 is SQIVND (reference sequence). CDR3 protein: CASSIGQGRDYGYTF. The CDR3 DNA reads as TGTGCCAGTAGTATAGGACAGGGACGTGACTATGGCTACACCTTC. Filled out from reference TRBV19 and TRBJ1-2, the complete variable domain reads DGGITQSPKYLFRKEGQNVTLSCEQNLNHDAMYWYRQDPGQGLRLIYYSQIVNDFQKGDIAEGYSVSREKKESFPLTVTSAQKNPTAFYLCASSIGQGRDYGYTFGSGTRLTVV.

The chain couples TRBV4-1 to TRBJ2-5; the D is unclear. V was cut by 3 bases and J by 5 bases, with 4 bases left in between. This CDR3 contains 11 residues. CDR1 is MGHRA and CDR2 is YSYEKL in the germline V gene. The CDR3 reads CASSHRETQYF. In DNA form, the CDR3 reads TGCGCCAGCAGCCACCGGGAGACCCAGTACTTC.

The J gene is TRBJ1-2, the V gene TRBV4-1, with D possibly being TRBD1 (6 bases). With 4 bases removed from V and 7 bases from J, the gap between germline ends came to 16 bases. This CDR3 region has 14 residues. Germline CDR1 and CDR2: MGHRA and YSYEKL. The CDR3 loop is CASSPPQGIFGYTF. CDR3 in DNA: TGCGCCAGCAGCCCCCCACAGGGCATATTTGGCTACACCTTC.

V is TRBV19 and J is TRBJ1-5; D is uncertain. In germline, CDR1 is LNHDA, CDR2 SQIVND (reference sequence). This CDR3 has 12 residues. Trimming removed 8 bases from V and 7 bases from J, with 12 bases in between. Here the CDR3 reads CASRYGGQPQHF. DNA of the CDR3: TGTGCCAGTCGATACGGCGGACAGCCCCAGCATTTT.

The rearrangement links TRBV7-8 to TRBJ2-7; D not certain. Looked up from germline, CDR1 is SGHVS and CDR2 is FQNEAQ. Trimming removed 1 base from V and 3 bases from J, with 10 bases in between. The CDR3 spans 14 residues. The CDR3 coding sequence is TGTGCCAGCAGCTTAGGCGGCAGAGTCTACGAGCAGTACTTC. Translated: CASSLGGRVYEQYF.

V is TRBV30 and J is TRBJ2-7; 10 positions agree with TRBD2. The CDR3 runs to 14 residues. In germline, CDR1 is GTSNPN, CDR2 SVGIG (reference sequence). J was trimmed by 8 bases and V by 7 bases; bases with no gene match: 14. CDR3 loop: CALEYSSGGRKQYF. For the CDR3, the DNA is TGTGCCTTGGAGTATTCTAGCGGGGGACGCAAGCAGTACTTC.

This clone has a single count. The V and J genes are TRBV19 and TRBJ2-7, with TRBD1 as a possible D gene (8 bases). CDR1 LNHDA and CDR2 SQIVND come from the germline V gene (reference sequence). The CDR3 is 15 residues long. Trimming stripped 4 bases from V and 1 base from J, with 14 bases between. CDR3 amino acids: CASSTSGTGSYEQYF. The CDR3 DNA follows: TGTGCCAGTAGTACAAGCGGGACAGGTTCCTACGAGCAGTACTTC.

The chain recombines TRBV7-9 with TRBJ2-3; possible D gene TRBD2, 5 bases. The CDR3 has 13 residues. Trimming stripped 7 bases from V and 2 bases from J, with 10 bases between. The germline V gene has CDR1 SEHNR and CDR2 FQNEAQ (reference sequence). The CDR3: CASMRDPTDTQYF. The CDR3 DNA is TGTGCCAGCATGAGGGATCCCACAGATACGCAGTATTTT. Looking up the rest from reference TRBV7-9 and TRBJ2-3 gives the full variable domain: DTGVSQNPRHKITKRGQNVTFRCDPISEHNRLYWYRQTLGQGPEFLTYFQNEAQLEKSRLLSDRFSAERPKGSFSTLEIQRTEQGDSAMYLCASMRDPTDTQYFGPGTRLTVL.

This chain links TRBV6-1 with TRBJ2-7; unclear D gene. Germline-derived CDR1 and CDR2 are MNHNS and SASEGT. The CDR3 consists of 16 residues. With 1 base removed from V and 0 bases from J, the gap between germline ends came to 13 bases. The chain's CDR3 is CASSEGHSGASYEQYF. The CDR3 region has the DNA TGTGCCAGCAGTGAAGGGCACTCAGGTGCCTCCTACGAGCAGTACTTC.

This chain's CDR3 is CASSLAHAGSSGNTIYF. The CDR3 DNA is TGTGCCAGCAGCTTAGCCCACGCAGGTAGCTCTGGAAACACCATATATTTT. This chain links TRBV7-6 with TRBJ1-3; no firm D call. Trimming removed 0 bases from V and 0 bases from J, with 12 bases in between. This CDR3 is built from 17 residues. CDR1 and CDR2 from the germline V gene are SGHVS and FNYEAQ.

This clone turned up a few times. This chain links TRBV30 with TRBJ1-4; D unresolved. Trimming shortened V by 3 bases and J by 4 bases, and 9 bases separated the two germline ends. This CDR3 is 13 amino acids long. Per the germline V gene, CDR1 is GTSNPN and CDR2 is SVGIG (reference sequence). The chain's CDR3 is CAWRPSGNEKLFF. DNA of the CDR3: TGTGCCTGGAGGCCATCGGGTAATGAAAAACTGTTTTTT.

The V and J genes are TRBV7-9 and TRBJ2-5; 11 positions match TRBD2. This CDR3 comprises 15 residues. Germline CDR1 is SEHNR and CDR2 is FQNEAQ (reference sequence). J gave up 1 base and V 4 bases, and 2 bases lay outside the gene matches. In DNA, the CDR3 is TGTGCCAGCAGCTCGACTAGCGGGACCCAAGAGACCCAGTACTTC. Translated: CASSSTSGTQETQYF.

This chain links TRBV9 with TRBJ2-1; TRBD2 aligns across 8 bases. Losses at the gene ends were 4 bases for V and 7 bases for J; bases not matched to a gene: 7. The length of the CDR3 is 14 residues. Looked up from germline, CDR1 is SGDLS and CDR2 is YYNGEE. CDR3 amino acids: CASSSRTSSNEQFF. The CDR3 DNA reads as TGTGCCAGCAGCAGCCGGACTAGCAGTAATGAGCAGTTCTTC.

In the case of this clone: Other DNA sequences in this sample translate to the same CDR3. CDR3 amino acids: CASSPTGAGTGELFF. The CDR3 nucleotides are TGTGCCAGCAGTCCCACAGGGGCGGGAACCGGGGAGCTGTTTTTT. The J gene is TRBJ2-2, the V gene TRBV7-2, with D tentatively TRBD1 (7 bases). The CDR3 loop spans 15 amino acids. V was shortened by 6 bases and J by 5 bases, with 16 bases between the two germline ends. In germline, CDR1 is SGHTA, CDR2 FQGNSA.

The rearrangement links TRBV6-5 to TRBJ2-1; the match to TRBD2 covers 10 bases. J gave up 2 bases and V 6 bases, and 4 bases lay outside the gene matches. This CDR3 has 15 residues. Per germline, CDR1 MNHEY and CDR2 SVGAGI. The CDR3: CASRPTSGTYNEQFF. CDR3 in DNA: TGTGCCAGCAGGCCAACTAGCGGGACCTACAATGAGCAGTTCTTC.

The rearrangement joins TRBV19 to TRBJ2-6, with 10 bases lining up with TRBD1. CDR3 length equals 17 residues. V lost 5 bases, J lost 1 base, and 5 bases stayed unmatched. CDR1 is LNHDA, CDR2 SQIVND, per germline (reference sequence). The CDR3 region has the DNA TGTGCCAGTAGTGCCGACAGGGGGCTTTCTGGGGCCAACGTCCTGACTTTC. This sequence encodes CASSADRGLSGANVLTF. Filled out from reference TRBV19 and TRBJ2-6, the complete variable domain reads DGGITQSPKYLFRKEGQNVTLSCEQNLNHDAMYWYRQDPGQGLRLIYYSQIVNDFQKGDIAEGYSVSREKKESFPLTVTSAQKNPTAFYLCASSADRGLSGANVLTFGAGSRLTVL.

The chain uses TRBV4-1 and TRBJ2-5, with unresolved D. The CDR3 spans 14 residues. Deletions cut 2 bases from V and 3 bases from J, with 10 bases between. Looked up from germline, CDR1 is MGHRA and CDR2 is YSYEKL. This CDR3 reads CASSQWWRKETQYF. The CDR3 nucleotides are TGCGCCAGCAGCCAATGGTGGCGGAAAGAGACCCAGTACTTC.

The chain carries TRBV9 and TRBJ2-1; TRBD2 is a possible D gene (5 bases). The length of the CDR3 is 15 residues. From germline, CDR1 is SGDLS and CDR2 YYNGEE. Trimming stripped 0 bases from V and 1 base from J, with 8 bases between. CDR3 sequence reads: CASSVGLLSYNEQFF. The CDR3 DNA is TGTGCCAGCAGCGTAGGACTACTATCCTACAATGAGCAGTTCTTC.

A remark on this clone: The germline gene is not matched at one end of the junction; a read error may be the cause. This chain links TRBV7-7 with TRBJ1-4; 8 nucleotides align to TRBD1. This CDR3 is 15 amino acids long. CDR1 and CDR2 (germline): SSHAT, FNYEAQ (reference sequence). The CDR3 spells CASSETTGEGEKLFF. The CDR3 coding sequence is TGTGCTAGCAGCGAGACGACAGGGGAAGGCGAAAAACTGTTTTTT.